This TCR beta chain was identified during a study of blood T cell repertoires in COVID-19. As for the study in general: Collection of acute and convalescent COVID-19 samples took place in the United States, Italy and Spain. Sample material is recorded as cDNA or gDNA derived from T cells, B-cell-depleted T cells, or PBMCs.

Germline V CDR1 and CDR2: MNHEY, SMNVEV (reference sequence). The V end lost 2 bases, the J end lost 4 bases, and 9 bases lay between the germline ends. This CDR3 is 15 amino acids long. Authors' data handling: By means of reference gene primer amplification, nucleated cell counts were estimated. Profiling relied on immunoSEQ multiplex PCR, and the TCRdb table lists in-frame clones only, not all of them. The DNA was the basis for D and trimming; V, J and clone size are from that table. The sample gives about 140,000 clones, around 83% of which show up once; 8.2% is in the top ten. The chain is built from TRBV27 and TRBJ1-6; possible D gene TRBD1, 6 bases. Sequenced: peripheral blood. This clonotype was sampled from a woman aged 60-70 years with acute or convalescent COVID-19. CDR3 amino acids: CASSLGQGYNSPLHF. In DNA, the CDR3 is TGTGCCAGCAGTTTAGGGCAGGGGTATAATTCACCCCTCCACTTT.